One T cell receptor (beta chain) is described in this entry. These data originate in a study of T cells and Merkel cell carcinoma outcomes. Here immunoSEQ multiplex PCR was the method, and the copy in TCRdb shows in-frame clones only, minus some. The sample has about 15,000 clones, over 70% seen once. The CDR3 spans 16 residues. Trimming cost V 0 bases and J 0 bases, with 11 bases left between them. Germline V gene data show CDR1 as MNHNS and CDR2 as SASEGT. The gene calls are TRBV6-1 and TRBJ1-2; D unclear. The receptor was derived from a human donor with Merkel cell carcinoma. The sequencing sample was made of tumor tissue from Merkel cell carcinoma. The CDR3 loop is CASSEARRIANYGYTF. The CDR3 region has the DNA TGTGCCAGCAGTGAAGCCCGACGGATAGCTAACTATGGCTACACCTTC.